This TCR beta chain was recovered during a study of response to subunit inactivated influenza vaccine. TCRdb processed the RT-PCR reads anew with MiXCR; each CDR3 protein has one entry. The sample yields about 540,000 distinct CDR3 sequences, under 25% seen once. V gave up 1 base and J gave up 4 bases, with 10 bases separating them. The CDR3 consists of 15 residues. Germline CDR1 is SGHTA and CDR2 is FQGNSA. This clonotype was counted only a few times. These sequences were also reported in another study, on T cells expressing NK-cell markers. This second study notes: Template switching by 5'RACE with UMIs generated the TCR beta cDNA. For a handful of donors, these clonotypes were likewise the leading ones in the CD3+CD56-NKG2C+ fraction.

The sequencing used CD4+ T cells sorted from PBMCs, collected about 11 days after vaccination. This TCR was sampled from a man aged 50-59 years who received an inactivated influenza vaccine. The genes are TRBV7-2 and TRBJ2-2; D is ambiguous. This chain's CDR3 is CASSLERTLTGELFF. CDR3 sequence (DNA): TGTGCCAGCAGCTTAGAAAGGACGCTCACCGGGGAGCTGTTTTTT.